The rows below give T cell receptor beta chains drawn from one sample of a study of graft-versus-host responses after intestinal transplantation. No antigens are known for them. Repertoires were generated with immunoSEQ multiplex PCR, while TCRdb's copy carries only in-frame clones and drops some. There are over 100,000 clones in the sample; around 94% occur only once, and about 0.25% lies in the top ten. This material consisted of unstimulated CD4+ T cells sorted from spleen or lymph node cells, taken before transplant. Receptor source: a human donor who was the organ donor for an intestinal transplant. Both conserved end residues are part of each CDR3. Each record gives: clone size, V gene, CDR3 length, J gene, D gene, CDR3 protein, CDR3 DNA. D genes are given only for firm matches. A row's size may be missing; if present it is once, few, many or a size class.

size: -
V: TRBV6-6
length: 13
J: TRBJ2-5
D: -
CDR3: CASLRDLQETQYF
DNA: TGTGCCAGCCTCAGGGACTTGCAAGAGACCCAGTACTTC

size: -
V: TRBV7-2
length: 15
J: TRBJ2-7
D: TRBD2
CDR3: CASSLALAGLYEQYF
DNA: TGTGCCAGCAGCTTAGCACTAGCGGGACTCTACGAGCAGTACTTC

size: -
V: TRBV7-9
length: 12
J: TRBJ1-2
D: -
CDR3: CASSLHNYGYTF
DNA: TGTGCCAGCAGCTTACACAACTATGGCTACACCTTC

size: -
V: TRBV6-1
length: 15
J: TRBJ2-4
D: TRBD1
CDR3: CASSAGTAAKNIQYF
DNA: TGTGCCAGCAGTGCTGGGACAGCAGCCAAAAACATTCAGTACTTC

size: -
V: TRBV5-1
length: 15
J: TRBJ2-3
D: TRBD2
CDR3: CASSLWGGLADTQYF
DNA: TGCGCCAGCAGCTTGTGGGGAGGGTTGGCAGATACGCAGTATTTT

size: -
V: TRBV11-2
length: 17
J: TRBJ2-5
D: -
CDR3: CASSEAVSLGQQETQYF
DNA: TGTGCCAGCAGCGAGGCGGTTAGCTTGGGACAACAAGAGACCCAGTACTTC

size: -
V: TRBV7-7
length: 15
J: TRBJ2-1
D: -
CDR3: CASSLGHNSYNEQFF
DNA: TGTGCTAGCAGCTTAGGACACAATTCCTACAATGAGCAGTTCTTC

size: -
V: TRBV6-9
length: 15
J: TRBJ2-7
D: -
CDR3: CASSYLVGNSYEQYF
DNA: TGTGCCAGCAGTTACCTCGTCGGGAACAGCTACGAGCAGTACTTC

size: -
V: TRBV7-2
length: 16
J: TRBJ2-7
D: TRBD2
CDR3: CASSPRGREGLYEQYF
DNA: TGTGCCAGCAGCCCGAGGGGGCGGGAGGGCTTGTACGAGCAGTACTTC

size: -
V: TRBV30
length: 13
J: TRBJ1-5
D: -
CDR3: CAWSVGPNQPQHF
DNA: TGTGCCTGGAGTGTAGGGCCTAATCAGCCCCAGCATTTT

size: -
V: TRBV6-5
length: 15
J: TRBJ2-3
D: -
CDR3: CASSYGAGATDTQYF
DNA: TGTGCCAGCAGTTACGGGGCAGGGGCTACAGATACGCAGTATTTT

size: -
V: TRBV28
length: 17
J: TRBJ2-5
D: -
CDR3: CASSLFSRQGRRETQYF
DNA: TGTGCCAGCAGTTTATTCTCTCGGCAGGGGCGCCGGGAGACCCAGTACTTC

size: -
V: TRBV19
length: 13
J: TRBJ1-5
D: -
CDR3: CASSIEPGQPQHF
DNA: TGTGCCAGTAGTATTGAGCCGGGGCAGCCCCAGCATTTT

size: -
V: TRBV9
length: 14
J: TRBJ2-3
D: -
CDR3: CASSVNPLTDTQYF
DNA: TGTGCCAGCAGCGTTAATCCCCTCACAGATACGCAGTATTTT

size: -
V: TRBV10-1
length: 16
J: TRBJ1-4
D: TRBD1
CDR3: CASGTGRKATNEKLFF
DNA: TGCGCCAGCGGGACAGGGCGAAAGGCAACTAATGAAAAACTGTTTTTT

size: -
V: TRBV4-1
length: 17
J: TRBJ2-1
D: -
CDR3: CASSQLSALSSYNEQFF
DNA: TGCGCCAGCAGCCAACTTTCAGCCCTGAGCTCCTACAATGAGCAGTTCTTC

size: -
V: TRBV7-2
length: 16
J: TRBJ2-7
D: -
CDR3: CASSFFPRTGAYEQYF
DNA: TGTGCCAGCAGCTTTTTCCCTAGGACTGGAGCCTACGAGCAGTACTTC

size: -
V: TRBV7-2
length: 17
J: TRBJ2-3
D: TRBD2
CDR3: CASSFFMAGGIADTQYF
DNA: TGTGCCAGCAGCTTCTTCATGGCGGGAGGGATAGCAGATACGCAGTATTTT

size: -
V: TRBV28
length: 16
J: TRBJ2-1
D: TRBD1
CDR3: CASSFYFRDRENEQFF
DNA: TGTGCCAGCAGTTTCTATTTCCGGGACAGGGAAAATGAGCAGTTCTTC

size: -
V: TRBV7-8
length: 17
J: TRBJ2-3
D: TRBD2
CDR3: CASSYGLGLAYTDTQYF
DNA: TGTGCCAGCAGCTATGGACTCGGACTAGCGTACACAGATACGCAGTATTTT

size: -
V: TRBV5-1
length: 14
J: TRBJ2-7
D: -
CDR3: CASGRTDPSYEQYF
DNA: TGCGCCAGCGGGAGGACGGACCCCTCCTACGAGCAGTACTTC

size: -
V: TRBV18
length: 15
J: TRBJ2-3
D: -
CDR3: CASSPRTASTDTQYF
DNA: TGTGCCAGCTCACCACGGACGGCCAGCACAGATACGCAGTATTTT

size: -
V: TRBV28
length: 15
J: TRBJ2-7
D: TRBD1
CDR3: CASNKAGGRSYEQYF
DNA: TGTGCCAGCAACAAGGCAGGGGGAAGGTCCTACGAGCAGTACTTC

size: -
V: TRBV5-4
length: 15
J: TRBJ2-3
D: TRBD2
CDR3: CASSSQAGVGDTQYF
DNA: TGTGCCAGCAGCTCCCAAGCGGGAGTAGGAGATACGCAGTATTTT

size: -
V: TRBV5-6
length: 13
J: TRBJ2-7
D: TRBD1
CDR3: CASSIRGPYEQYF
DNA: TGTGCCAGCAGCATAAGGGGGCCCTACGAGCAGTACTTC

size: -
V: TRBV7-9
length: 17
J: TRBJ2-2
D: TRBD2
CDR3: CASRLDSSGVNTGELFF
DNA: TGTGCCAGCAGGCTAGACTCTAGCGGGGTGAACACCGGGGAGCTGTTTTTT

size: -
V: TRBV5-1
length: 13
J: TRBJ2-5
D: TRBD2
CDR3: CASSWGGKETQYF
DNA: TGCGCCAGCAGCTGGGGAGGGAAAGAGACCCAGTACTTC

size: once
V: TRBV30
length: 15
J: TRBJ2-1
D: TRBD2
CDR3: CAWRRLAGPYNEQFF
DNA: TGTGCCTGGAGAAGACTAGCGGGCCCCTACAATGAGCAGTTCTTC

size: -
V: TRBV18
length: 14
J: TRBJ2-2
D: -
CDR3: CASSPVMNTGELFF
DNA: TGTGCCAGCTCACCCGTCATGAACACCGGGGAGCTGTTTTTT

size: -
V: TRBV9
length: 15
J: TRBJ1-4
D: TRBD1
CDR3: CASSSRTGGNEKLFF
DNA: TGTGCCAGCAGCTCTCGGACAGGGGGCAATGAAAAACTGTTTTTT

size: -
V: TRBV7-9
length: 15
J: TRBJ2-5
D: TRBD2
CDR3: CASSFGAGGEETQYF
DNA: TGTGCCAGCAGCTTCGGCGCGGGGGGCGAAGAGACCCAGTACTTC

size: -
V: TRBV7-9
length: 14
J: TRBJ2-7
D: -
CDR3: CASSFNRLSYEQYF
DNA: TGTGCCAGCAGCTTTAACCGACTATCCTACGAGCAGTACTTC

size: -
V: TRBV15
length: 14
J: TRBJ1-1
D: -
CDR3: CATSREALNTEAFF
DNA: TGTGCCACCAGCAGAGAAGCCCTGAACACTGAAGCTTTCTTT

size: -
V: TRBV5-6
length: 12
J: TRBJ2-3
D: -
CDR3: CASSRRTDTQYF
DNA: TGTGCCAGCTCTAGACGCACAGATACGCAGTATTTT

size: -
V: TRBV6-5
length: 15
J: TRBJ2-6
D: -
CDR3: CASSYDYSGANVLTF
DNA: TGTGCCAGCAGTTACGATTACTCTGGGGCCAACGTCCTGACTTTC

size: -
V: TRBV10-2
length: 14
J: TRBJ2-5
D: -
CDR3: CASGGTELEETQYF
DNA: TGCGCCAGCGGGGGGACAGAGCTAGAAGAGACCCAGTACTTC

size: -
V: TRBV11-2
length: 12
J: TRBJ1-1
D: -
CDR3: CASSSDNHEAFF
DNA: TGTGCCAGCAGCTCCGACAACCATGAAGCTTTCTTT

size: -
V: TRBV5-6
length: 15
J: TRBJ1-5
D: -
CDR3: CASSLSPWANQPQHF
DNA: TGTGCCAGCAGCTTGTCTCCCTGGGCCAATCAGCCCCAGCATTTT

size: -
V: TRBV28
length: 15
J: TRBJ2-7
D: TRBD2
CDR3: CASSLSLAGVREQYF
DNA: TGTGCCAGCAGTTTATCTCTAGCGGGGGTAAGGGAGCAGTACTTC

size: -
V: TRBV6-6
length: 15
J: TRBJ2-1
D: -
CDR3: CASSYGRVRNPEQFF
DNA: TGTGCCAGCAGTTACGGCAGGGTGCGGAACCCTGAGCAGTTCTTC

size: -
V: TRBV25-1
length: 15
J: TRBJ2-5
D: TRBD1
CDR3: CASSDSQGLQETQYF
DNA: TGTGCCAGCAGTGACTCACAGGGGTTACAGGAGACCCAGTACTTC

size: -
V: TRBV5-4
length: 15
J: TRBJ2-7
D: TRBD2
CDR3: CASSTPGTSGYEQYF
DNA: TGTGCCAGCAGCACCCCGGGGACTAGCGGCTACGAGCAGTACTTC

size: -
V: TRBV19
length: 14
J: TRBJ2-3
D: TRBD2
CDR3: CASSKNGLADTQYF
DNA: TGTGCCAGTAGTAAAAATGGACTAGCTGATACGCAGTATTTT

size: -
V: TRBV30
length: 13
J: TRBJ2-3
D: -
CDR3: CAWRRPSTDTQYF
DNA: TGTGCCTGGAGACGGCCTAGCACAGATACGCAGTATTTT

size: -
V: TRBV9
length: 16
J: TRBJ2-3
D: TRBD2
CDR3: CASSPQSGRGADTQYF
DNA: TGTGCCAGCAGCCCCCAGAGCGGGAGAGGGGCAGATACGCAGTATTTT

size: -
V: TRBV7-6
length: 14
J: TRBJ2-3
D: -
CDR3: CASSLSGGTDTQYF
DNA: TGTGCCAGCAGCCTCAGCGGAGGCACAGATACGCAGTATTTT

size: -
V: TRBV4-2
length: 15
J: TRBJ2-5
D: TRBD2
CDR3: CASSQGPGGKETQYF
DNA: TGTGCCAGCAGCCAAGGCCCGGGAGGGAAAGAGACCCAGTACTTC

size: -
V: TRBV28
length: 14
J: TRBJ1-5
D: -
CDR3: CASRDSPEHQPQHF
DNA: TGTGCCAGCAGGGACAGCCCCGAACATCAGCCCCAGCATTTT

size: -
V: TRBV7-9
length: 14
J: TRBJ1-2
D: -
CDR3: CASSLGGSNYGYTF
DNA: TGTGCCAGCAGCTTAGGGGGGTCTAACTATGGCTACACCTTC

size: -
V: TRBV7-9
length: 14
J: TRBJ2-2
D: -
CDR3: CASSPTHSSGELFF
DNA: TGTGCCAGCAGCCCGACGCATAGTTCCGGGGAGCTGTTTTTT

size: -
V: TRBV2
length: 16
J: TRBJ2-2
D: TRBD2
CDR3: CASCPSGSSNTGELFF
DNA: TGTGCCAGCTGTCCTAGCGGGAGCTCGAACACCGGGGAGCTGTTTTTT

size: -
V: TRBV2
length: 15
J: TRBJ2-5
D: TRBD2
CDR3: CASSELAGVGETQYF
DNA: TGTGCCAGCAGCGAACTAGCGGGAGTCGGAGAGACCCAGTACTTC

size: -
V: TRBV5-4
length: 14
J: TRBJ2-5
D: -
CDR3: CASSLISSQETQYF
DNA: TGTGCCAGCAGCTTAATCTCGAGCCAAGAGACCCAGTACTTC

size: -
V: TRBV2
length: 13
J: TRBJ2-7
D: -
CDR3: CASKLTTPYEQYF
DNA: TGTGCCAGCAAATTGACGACACCCTACGAGCAGTACTTC

size: -
V: TRBV9
length: 14
J: TRBJ2-2
D: -
CDR3: CASSTRQNTGELFF
DNA: TGTGCCAGCAGCACCCGACAGAACACCGGGGAGCTGTTTTTT

size: -
V: TRBV6-5
length: 12
J: TRBJ1-5
D: TRBD1
CDR3: CASRTGGQPQHF
DNA: TGTGCCAGCAGGACAGGGGGACAGCCCCAGCATTTT

size: few
V: TRBV28
length: 14
J: TRBJ1-4
D: TRBD1
CDR3: CASSLGTGREKLFF
DNA: TGTGCCAGCAGCTTGGGGACAGGGAGGGAAAAACTGTTTTTT

size: -
V: TRBV4-1
length: 18
J: TRBJ1-5
D: -
CDR3: CAAARSPTLDYSNQPQHF
DNA: TGCGCCGCAGCGCGGTCTCCAACCTTAGATTATAGCAATCAGCCCCAGCATTTT

size: -
V: TRBV10-3
length: 14
J: TRBJ2-2
D: -
CDR3: CAISTRETTGELFF
DNA: TGTGCCATCAGTACCAGGGAAACCACCGGGGAGCTGTTTTTT

size: -
V: TRBV4-2
length: 13
J: TRBJ2-7
D: -
CDR3: CASSQDLLYEQYF
DNA: TGTGCCAGCAGCCAAGATTTGCTCTACGAGCAGTACTTC